This TCR beta chain was obtained from a study of spatial heterogeneity in lung cancer. Looking at the study overall: The library had UMIs, and each TCR and UMI pair averaged more than ten raw reads.

This clonotype was seen at least ten times. Unique molecular identifiers tagged every individual TCR cDNA molecule. From the 5' RACE reads, TCRdb called clonotypes with MiXCR, one entry per CDR3 protein. Among 85,000 to 100,000 distinct CDR3 sequences listed, about 12% were seen once. Regarding time point: sample taken at primary tumor resection. The CDR3 is made up of 15 amino acids. The germline CDR1 and CDR2 sequences are SGDLS and YYNGEE. With 0 bases removed from V and 1 base from J, the gap between germline ends came to 7 bases. The rearrangement links TRBV9 to TRBJ2-2; perhaps TRBD2 as D (6 bases). The source material was PBMCs, sampled at surgery. The TCR was taken from a male donor with early-stage non-small cell lung cancer. The DNA of the CDR3 is TGTGCCAGCAGCGTAGGGAGGGTGAACACCGGGGAGCTGTTTTTT. Translation gives CASSVGRVNTGELFF.